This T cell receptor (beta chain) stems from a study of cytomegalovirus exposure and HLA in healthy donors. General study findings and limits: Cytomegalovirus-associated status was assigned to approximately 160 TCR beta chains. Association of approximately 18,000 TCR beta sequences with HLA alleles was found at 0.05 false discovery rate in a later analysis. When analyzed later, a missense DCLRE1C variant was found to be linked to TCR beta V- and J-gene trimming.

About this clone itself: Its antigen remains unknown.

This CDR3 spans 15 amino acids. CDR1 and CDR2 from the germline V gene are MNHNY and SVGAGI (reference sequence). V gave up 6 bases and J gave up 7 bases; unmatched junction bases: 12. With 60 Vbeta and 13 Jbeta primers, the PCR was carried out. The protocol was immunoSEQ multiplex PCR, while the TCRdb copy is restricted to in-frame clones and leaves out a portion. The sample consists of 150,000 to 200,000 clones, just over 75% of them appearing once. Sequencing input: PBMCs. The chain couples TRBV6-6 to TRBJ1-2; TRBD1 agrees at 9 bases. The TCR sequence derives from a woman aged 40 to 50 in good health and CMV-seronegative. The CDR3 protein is CASRLLPGQGRGYTF. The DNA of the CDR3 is TGTGCCAGCAGACTACTACCGGGACAGGGTCGTGGCTACACCTTC.